This TCR beta chain was recorded in a study of regulatory T cells in long-lasting Graves disease. This clonotype was seen at least ten times. Construction of TCR beta libraries relied on iRepertoire HTBI primers and on Arm-PCR targeting CDR3 regions. TCRdb processed the multiplex PCR reads anew with MiXCR; each CDR3 protein has one entry. Of 350,000 to 450,000 distinct CDR3 sequences listed, around 14% are singletons. Noted time point: newly diagnosed GD, antithyroid drugs for less than 3 months. Extracted PBMC RNA gave rise to the TCR library. Germline values: CDR1 LGHDT, CDR2 YNNKEL (reference sequence). The V segment lost 4 bases and the J segment 3 bases; nucleotides outside the gene matches: 5. This CDR3 has 16 residues. The same sample was also used in a study of T cells in Graves' hyperthyroidism and ophthalmopathy. That paper notes: Model predictions of ophthalmopathy came a median approximately seven months before onset.

This rearrangement joins TRBV3-1 to TRBJ2-3, with 12 bases aligning to TRBD2. This TCR was sampled from a woman aged 25-40 years with Graves disease. The specimen comprised peripheral blood mononuclear cells (PBMCs), sampled at new diagnosis, from a patient treated with antithyroid drugs. This CDR3 reads CASSPPSGRVTDTQYF. The CDR3 DNA sequence: TGTGCCAGCAGCCCTCCTAGCGGGAGGGTGACAGATACGCAGTATTTT.